These T cell receptor beta chains were read from a single sample in a study of OX40 agonist ivuxolimab in advanced cancers. TCRdb keeps only in-frame clones here, not all; method: immunoSEQ multiplex PCR. The data show 96,000 or so clones, about four fifths seen once. This specimen was CD4+ or CD8+ T cells sorted from blood, taken in a trial of the OX40 agonist ivuxolimab. These receptors were taken from an adult with an advanced solid tumor such as melanoma, head and neck, liver or kidney cancer. CDR3s include the opening cysteine and the closing phenylalanine or tryptophan. Each record gives: J gene, D gene, V gene, CDR3 protein. D genes are given only for firm matches.

J gene: TRBJ1-2; D gene: TRBD1; V gene: TRBV5-6; CDR3 protein: CASSPLDRVVGYTF
J gene: TRBJ1-1; D gene: NA; V gene: TRBV5-1; CDR3 protein: CASSLADLQNTEAFF
J gene: TRBJ2-1; D gene: TRBD2; V gene: TRBV7-2; CDR3 protein: CASSPQWGLAGAEQFF
J gene: TRBJ1-4; D gene: NA; V gene: TRBV27; CDR3 protein: CASSPGRFATNEKLFF
J gene: TRBJ1-2; D gene: TRBD1; V gene: TRBV7-2; CDR3 protein: CASSLTGTGPYGYTF
J gene: TRBJ1-1; D gene: NA; V gene: TRBV5-6; CDR3 protein: CASNKQPMNTEAFF
J gene: TRBJ2-3; D gene: NA; V gene: TRBV7-9; CDR3 protein: CASSSRGFDTDTQYF
J gene: TRBJ1-4; D gene: NA; V gene: TRBV30; CDR3 protein: CAWSSDRITNEKLFF
J gene: TRBJ2-7; D gene: NA; V gene: TRBV4-3; CDR3 protein: CASSQGQGSPIQYF
J gene: TRBJ2-4; D gene: TRBD2; V gene: TRBV4-2; CDR3 protein: CASSQGEASGSLAKNIQYF
J gene: TRBJ2-1; D gene: NA; V gene: TRBV2; CDR3 protein: CASSVSYNEQFF
J gene: TRBJ2-5; D gene: NA; V gene: TRBV5-1; CDR3 protein: CASSLVSVRETQYF
J gene: TRBJ2-7; D gene: TRBD1; V gene: TRBV6-1; CDR3 protein: CASSAGGPYEQYF
J gene: TRBJ1-3; D gene: NA; V gene: TRBV11-3; CDR3 protein: CASSLDGTGNTIYF
J gene: TRBJ2-3; D gene: NA; V gene: TRBV5-6; CDR3 protein: CASSSRGYTDTQYF
J gene: TRBJ2-3; D gene: TRBD1; V gene: TRBV5-1; CDR3 protein: CASSLGTGAADTQYF
J gene: TRBJ2-1; D gene: TRBD2; V gene: TRBV9; CDR3 protein: CASSLRTSGGANEQFF
J gene: TRBJ2-2; D gene: NA; V gene: TRBV10-3; CDR3 protein: CAIKQDINTGELFF
J gene: TRBJ2-7; D gene: TRBD1; V gene: TRBV9; CDR3 protein: CASSVGPGGLYEQYF
J gene: TRBJ2-1; D gene: TRBD1; V gene: TRBV19; CDR3 protein: CASSMGQWDEQFF
J gene: TRBJ1-6; D gene: NA; V gene: TRBV27; CDR3 protein: CASSFRSADNSPLHF
J gene: TRBJ1-6; D gene: TRBD1; V gene: TRBV7-9; CDR3 protein: CASSLATGGFDNSPLHF
J gene: TRBJ2-2; D gene: NA; V gene: TRBV7-7; CDR3 protein: CASSQGEAGELFF
J gene: TRBJ1-5; D gene: NA; V gene: TRBV7-9; CDR3 protein: CASSSGVISPQHF
J gene: TRBJ2-7; D gene: TRBD1; V gene: TRBV7-3; CDR3 protein: CANPTGRTYEQYF
J gene: TRBJ2-2; D gene: TRBD1; V gene: TRBV2; CDR3 protein: CASSGQGFTGELFF
J gene: TRBJ2-3; D gene: NA; V gene: TRBV14; CDR3 protein: CASSQELPLRKDTQYF
J gene: TRBJ1-1; D gene: NA; V gene: TRBV19; CDR3 protein: CASSINPSNTEAFF
J gene: TRBJ1-2; D gene: NA; V gene: TRBV4-3; CDR3 protein: CASSQTGTNYGYTF
J gene: TRBJ2-5; D gene: NA; V gene: TRBV9; CDR3 protein: CASSAASSPKETQYF
J gene: TRBJ1-5; D gene: NA; V gene: TRBV6-6; CDR3 protein: CASSYSRNSNQPQHF
J gene: TRBJ2-3; D gene: NA; V gene: TRBV19; CDR3 protein: CASSPDSRDTQYF
J gene: TRBJ1-2; D gene: TRBD1; V gene: TRBV13; CDR3 protein: CASSPGQGDGYTF
J gene: TRBJ1-1; D gene: NA; V gene: TRBV5-8; CDR3 protein: CASSLGRTSTLGTEAFF
J gene: TRBJ2-3; D gene: NA; V gene: TRBV29-1; CDR3 protein: CSVDWGRADTQYF
J gene: TRBJ1-6; D gene: NA; V gene: TRBV27; CDR3 protein: CASSLSGVTANSPLHF
J gene: TRBJ1-2; D gene: TRBD1; V gene: TRBV5-1; CDR3 protein: CASSLDRGQGYTF
J gene: TRBJ1-2; D gene: NA; V gene: TRBV27; CDR3 protein: CASSLYPGLGGRDYGYTF
J gene: TRBJ1-5; D gene: NA; V gene: TRBV13; CDR3 protein: CASSLARRGNQPQHF
J gene: TRBJ1-4; D gene: TRBD1; V gene: TRBV7-9; CDR3 protein: CASSLEGQGEKLFF
J gene: TRBJ2-3; D gene: TRBD2; V gene: TRBV5-6; CDR3 protein: CASSTSGGAGDTQYF
J gene: TRBJ1-1; D gene: NA; V gene: TRBV19; CDR3 protein: CASSHGPNTEAFF
J gene: TRBJ1-1; D gene: NA; V gene: TRBV7-9; CDR3 protein: CASSSGRTEAFF
J gene: TRBJ2-5; D gene: TRBD2; V gene: TRBV18; CDR3 protein: CASSILAGGPQETQYF
J gene: TRBJ1-5; D gene: NA; V gene: TRBV5-6; CDR3 protein: CASSWGLHSNQPQHF
J gene: TRBJ1-4; D gene: NA; V gene: TRBV4-1; CDR3 protein: CASSQDWTATNEKLFF
J gene: TRBJ1-1; D gene: TRBD1; V gene: TRBV2; CDR3 protein: CASRGTGEAEAFF
J gene: TRBJ1-5; D gene: NA; V gene: TRBV27; CDR3 protein: CASSLGTGWGQPQHF
J gene: TRBJ1-5; D gene: NA; V gene: TRBV10-3; CDR3 protein: CAISGAREVNQPQHF
J gene: TRBJ2-7; D gene: NA; V gene: TRBV2; CDR3 protein: CASCRDSLYEQYF
J gene: TRBJ1-6; D gene: NA; V gene: TRBV10-3; CDR3 protein: CAISESRIQAREDSPLHF
J gene: TRBJ2-1; D gene: TRBD1; V gene: TRBV19; CDR3 protein: CASTRTGEAYNEQFF
J gene: TRBJ1-5; D gene: NA; V gene: TRBV6-1; CDR3 protein: CASSAGTEGNQPQHF
J gene: TRBJ1-5; D gene: NA; V gene: TRBV19; CDR3 protein: CASSRDKNQPQHF